The T cell receptor (beta chain) under discussion was sequenced for a study of shared clonotypes between healthy human individuals (dated by TCRdb to between 2020 and 2021). In the study overall: The cohort comprised two women and a few men aged 18 to 49 years. To estimate repertoire size and how much clonotypes are shared between individuals, the study performed deep sequencing of blood TCR repertoires from roughly five healthy adults. To increase sequencing depth and limit assay-specific biases, different laboratories used diverse techniques to prepare libraries and sequence TCR repertoires. Each donor's leukapheresis produced roughly between roughly 0.85 and 9.5 billion PBMCs. Per donor, three plates each were used for CD4 naive and CD4 memory, two for CD8 naive, and one for CD8 memory.

Healthy HIV-negative adults with no recently reported acute infections or vaccinations were included as donors. Every donor was a Caucasian adult residing in Nashville, Tennessee, USA. Magnetic negative selection was used to enrich CD4+ T cells, after which naive cells were positively selected on CD45RA and the negative fraction became the memory subset. Blood was obtained by leukapheresis, after which PBMCs were separated by Ficoll-Histopaque density gradient centrifugation and cryopreserved in liquid nitrogen vapor phase. Analytical flow cytometry was used to check the purity and quantity of each magnetically sorted T cell population. From each sorted fraction, genomic DNA was isolated and quantified by UV absorbance on a Nanodrop 2000c. The study at large found these results: Sampling was restricted to blood, and TCR repertoires in tissues likely differ from the TCR repertoires found in blood. Estimated clonotype richness was generally larger for naive than for memory subsets. Across a few donors, approximately 4.6% of naive CD4, around 3.5% of naive CD8, around 2.5% of memory CD4, and under 0.45% of memory CD8 clonotypes were shared. Even with the large sequencing depth, rarefaction of the sorted-subset datasets indicated that sequencing was incomplete. Pairwise subsampling indicated that sequencing depth was expected to affect the degree of clonotype sharing among donors. Because the study included a small number of donors, the genetic and exposure-history diversity represented was limited. Compared with non-shared clonotypes, clonotypes shared by all four sorted-subset donors had higher generation probabilities.

Reading the germline V gene (reference sequence) gives CDR1 SEHNR and CDR2 FQNEAQ. Relative to germline, V is 3 bases shorter and J is 5 bases shorter, with 10 bases between their ends. CDR3 length: 13 amino acids, cysteine to phenylalanine. Only the CDR3 DNA stays, 39 bases, in frame from base 1. On this clone: Its antigen remains unidentified. Base qualities are missing; no much larger clone stands one base away. Other DNA sequences from this sample encode an identical CDR3 as well.

Using the deep immunoSEQ assay, TCR CDR3 regions were amplified from genomic DNA by multiplex PCR. For each cell subset, the extracted genomic DNA was distributed evenly across all wells of several immunoSEQ 96-well plates, and each plate served as one replicate. For sorted subsets, each replicate PCR was loaded with roughly 200 ng genomic DNA, equivalent to 25,000 to 35,000 T cell genomes. The purified libraries were quantified using a Qubit 3.0 fluorometer, sized with a Bioanalyzer 2100, and then quantified again using the KAPA Library Quantification kit. Every immunoSEQ 96-well plate was sequenced on a separate single-read 150-cycle Illumina NextSeq 550 flow cell. Per the source publication's procedure: Because the immunoSEQ output held only junctional sequences and lacked quality scores, the filtering could not match the filtering applied to full-length reads. To assign V/J genes and CDR3, sequences were annotated against IMGT germline references using PyIR, a Python wrapper for IgBLAST v1.9. Reads with weak V/J assignments (E-value above 1e-6), missing CDR3, stop codons, out-of-frame junctions, or ambiguous translated residues were removed. V3J clonotypes were defined as sequences sharing an identical inferred V gene, J gene, and CDR3 amino acid sequence. The percentage overlap between two repertoires was calculated by dividing the number of shared unique clonotypes by the size of the smaller repertoire. RTK rarefaction, the Chao1 estimator, and Recon v2.1 estimates of unobserved clonotypes were used to assess repertoire richness. For all TCRbeta clonotypes obtained by the gDNA method from four donors, generation probabilities were computed with OLGA. In its TCRdb copy, this immuneACCESS table keeps in-frame sequences only and misses some clones. Where compared with another copy, unresolved V genes explain less than half of these, and the others have no known cause. V and J calls and clone size come straight from that table; D and trimming were deduced from the DNA. The sample data list just over 2,000,000 clones, and roughly 95% of these were observed just once. Around 0.13% of the sample goes to the ten largest clones.

This sequence originates from a young man in good health. Sequenced input: naive CD4+ T cells sorted from blood. The cell subset or site label on this specimen signifies: CD45RA+ positively selected. Recombination linked TRBV7-9 to TRBJ2-5; TRBD1 is possibly the D segment (5 matching bases). In nucleotide form, the sequence is TGTGCCAGCAGCTTGCTGGCAGGGGAGACCCAGTACTTC. This yields the protein CASSLLAGETQYF. Beyond the CDR3, the reference TRBV7-9 and TRBJ2-5 genes provide the residues; the full variable domain reads: DTGVSQNPRHKITKRGQNVTFRCDPISEHNRLYWYRQTLGQGPEFLTYFQNEAQLEKSRLLSDRFSAERPKGSFSTLEIQRTEQGDSAMYLCASSLLAGETQYFGPGTRLLVL.